This T cell receptor beta chain was obtained from a study of technical replicates of blood from several donors. This clone appeared a single time. Method: immunoSEQ multiplex PCR; TCRdb's copy keeps in-frame clones and lacks some. This sample yields 45,000 to 55,000 clones, of which roughly 94% are seen a single time; 0.22% belongs to the top ten. Material for sequencing was T cells isolated from PBMCs. This receptor was taken from a human donor in good health.

Here the CDR3 DNA reads TGCGCCAGCAGCTTTGGAGCAGGGGAACAAGAGACCCAGTACTTC. Its protein is CASSFGAGEQETQYF. The V and J genes are TRBV5-1 and TRBJ2-5; D might be TRBD1 (6 bases). Germline-derived CDR1 and CDR2 are SGHRS and YFSETQ. This CDR3 comprises 15 residues. Trimming shortened V by 2 bases and J by 2 bases, and 13 bases separated the two germline ends.